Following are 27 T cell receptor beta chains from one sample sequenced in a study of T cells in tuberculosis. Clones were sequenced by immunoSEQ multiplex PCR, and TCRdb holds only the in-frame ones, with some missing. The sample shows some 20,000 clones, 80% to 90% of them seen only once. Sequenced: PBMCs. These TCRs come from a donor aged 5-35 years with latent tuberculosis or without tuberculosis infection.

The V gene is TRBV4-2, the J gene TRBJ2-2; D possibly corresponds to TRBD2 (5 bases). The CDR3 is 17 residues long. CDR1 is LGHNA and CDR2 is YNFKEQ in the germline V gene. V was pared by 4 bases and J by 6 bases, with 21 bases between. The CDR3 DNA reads TGTGCCAGCAGCCCCCTTTCGACTTTTAGCGCCCCCGGGGAGCTGTTTTTT. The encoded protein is CASSPLSTFSAPGELFF.

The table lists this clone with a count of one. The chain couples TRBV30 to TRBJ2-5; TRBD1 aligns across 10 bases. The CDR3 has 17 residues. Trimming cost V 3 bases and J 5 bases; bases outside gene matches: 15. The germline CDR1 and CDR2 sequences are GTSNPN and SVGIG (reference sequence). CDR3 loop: CAWSSLLRDRGSETQYF. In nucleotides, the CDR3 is TGTGCCTGGAGCTCCCTGCTCCGGGACAGGGGTTCCGAGACCCAGTACTTC.

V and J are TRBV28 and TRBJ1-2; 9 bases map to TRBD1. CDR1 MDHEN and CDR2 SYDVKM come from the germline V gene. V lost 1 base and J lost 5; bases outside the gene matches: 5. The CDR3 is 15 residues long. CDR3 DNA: TGTGCCAGCAGTTTATTTGGGACAGGGAAATATGGCTACACCTTC. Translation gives CASSLFGTGKYGYTF.

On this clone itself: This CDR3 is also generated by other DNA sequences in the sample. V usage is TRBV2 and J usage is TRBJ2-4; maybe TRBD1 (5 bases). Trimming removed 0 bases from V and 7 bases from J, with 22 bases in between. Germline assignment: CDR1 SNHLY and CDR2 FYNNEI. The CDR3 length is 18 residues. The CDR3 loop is CASSEALPFSAQGNIQYF. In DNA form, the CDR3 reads TGTGCCAGCAGTGAAGCGCTTCCGTTTTCGGCCCAGGGCAACATTCAGTACTTC. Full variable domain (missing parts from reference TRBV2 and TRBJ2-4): EPEVTQTPSHQVTQMGQEVILRCVPISNHLYFYWYRQILGQKVEFLVSFYNNEISEKSEIFDDQFSVERPDGSNFTLKIRSTKLEDSAMYFCASSEALPFSAQGNIQYFGAGTRLSVL.

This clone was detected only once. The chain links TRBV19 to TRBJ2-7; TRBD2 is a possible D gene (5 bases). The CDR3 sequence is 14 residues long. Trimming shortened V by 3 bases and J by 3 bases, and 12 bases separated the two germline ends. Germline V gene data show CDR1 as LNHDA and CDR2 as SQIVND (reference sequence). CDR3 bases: TGTGCCAGTAGTATGAGAGGGATCATCTACGAGCAGTACTTC. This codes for CASSMRGIIYEQYF.

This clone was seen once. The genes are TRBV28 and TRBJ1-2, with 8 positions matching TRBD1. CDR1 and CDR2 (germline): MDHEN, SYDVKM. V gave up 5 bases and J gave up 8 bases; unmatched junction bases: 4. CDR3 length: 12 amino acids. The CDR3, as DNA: TGTGCCAGCAGTCTGGGACAGGAAGGCTACACCTTC. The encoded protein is CASSLGQEGYTF.

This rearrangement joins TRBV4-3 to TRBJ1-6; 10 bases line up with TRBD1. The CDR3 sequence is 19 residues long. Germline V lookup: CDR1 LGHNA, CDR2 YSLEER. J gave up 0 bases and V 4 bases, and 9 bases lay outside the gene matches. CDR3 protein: CASSPDRGSGDSYNSPLHF. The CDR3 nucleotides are TGCGCCAGCAGCCCGGACAGGGGGAGTGGGGACTCCTATAATTCACCCCTCCACTTT.

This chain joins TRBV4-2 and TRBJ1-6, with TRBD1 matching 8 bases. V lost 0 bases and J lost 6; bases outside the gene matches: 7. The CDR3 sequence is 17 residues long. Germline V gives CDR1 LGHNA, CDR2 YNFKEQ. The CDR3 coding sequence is TGTGCCAGCAGCCAAGATGACAGGGGATTCAGTAATTCACCCCTCCACTTT. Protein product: CASSQDDRGFSNSPLHF.

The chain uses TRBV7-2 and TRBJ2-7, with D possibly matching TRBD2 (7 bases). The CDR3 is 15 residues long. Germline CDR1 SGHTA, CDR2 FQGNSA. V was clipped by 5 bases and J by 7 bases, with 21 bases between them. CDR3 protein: CASSPGGLATWEQYF. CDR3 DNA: TGTGCCAGCAGCCCCGGGGGGCTCGCCACTTGGGAGCAGTACTTC. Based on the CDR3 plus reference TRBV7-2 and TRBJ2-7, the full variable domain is GAGVSQSPSNKVTEKGKDVELRCDPISGHTALYWYRQSLGQGLEFLIYFQGNSAPDKSGLPSDRFSAERTGGSVSTLTIQRTQQEDSAVYLCASSPGGLATWEQYFGPGTRLTVT.

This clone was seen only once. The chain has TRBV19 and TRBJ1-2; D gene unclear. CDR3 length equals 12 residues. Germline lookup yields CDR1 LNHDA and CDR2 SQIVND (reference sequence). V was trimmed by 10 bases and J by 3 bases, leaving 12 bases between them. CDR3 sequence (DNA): TGTGCCACCATGGCGGCAGACTATGGCTACACCTTC. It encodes CATMAADYGYTF.

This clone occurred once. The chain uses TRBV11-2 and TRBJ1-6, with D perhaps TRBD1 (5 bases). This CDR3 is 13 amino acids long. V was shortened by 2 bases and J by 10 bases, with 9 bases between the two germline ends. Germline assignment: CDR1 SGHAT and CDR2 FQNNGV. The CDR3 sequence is CASSLPGWSPLHF. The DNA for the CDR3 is TGTGCCAGCAGCTTACCAGGGTGGTCACCCCTCCACTTT.

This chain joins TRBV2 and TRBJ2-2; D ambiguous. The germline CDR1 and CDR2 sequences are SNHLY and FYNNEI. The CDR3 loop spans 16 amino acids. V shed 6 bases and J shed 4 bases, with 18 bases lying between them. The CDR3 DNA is TGTGCCAGCAGGCCCCAGACACTGACGAGCACCGGGGAGCTGTTTTTT. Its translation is CASRPQTLTSTGELFF. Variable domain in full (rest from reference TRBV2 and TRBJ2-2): EPEVTQTPSHQVTQMGQEVILRCVPISNHLYFYWYRQILGQKVEFLVSFYNNEISEKSEIFDDQFSVERPDGSNFTLKIRSTKLEDSAMYFCASRPQTLTSTGELFFGEGSRLTVL.

CDR3 nucleotides: TGTGCCAGCAGTCGCGCGGACAGGGGAACTGAAGCTTTCTTT. It is translated as CASSRADRGTEAFF. The chain couples TRBV27 to TRBJ1-1; TRBD1 aligns across 9 bases. V trimming: 5 bases; J trimming: 5 bases; junction bases outside the gene matches: 6. This CDR3 is 14 amino acids long. Germline V gene lookup returns CDR1 MNHEY and CDR2 SMNVEV (reference sequence).

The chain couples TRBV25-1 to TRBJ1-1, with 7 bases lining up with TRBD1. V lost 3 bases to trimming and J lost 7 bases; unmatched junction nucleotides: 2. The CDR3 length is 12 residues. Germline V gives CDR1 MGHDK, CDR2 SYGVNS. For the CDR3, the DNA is TGTGCCAGCAGTGATGACAGGGTTGAAGCTTTCTTT. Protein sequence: CASSDDRVEAFF. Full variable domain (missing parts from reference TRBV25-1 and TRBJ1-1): EADIYQTPRYLVIGTGKKITLECSQTMGHDKMYWYQQDPGMELHLIHYSYGVNSTEKGDLSSESTVSRIRTEHFPLTLESARPSHTSQYLCASSDDRVEAFFGQGTRLTVV.

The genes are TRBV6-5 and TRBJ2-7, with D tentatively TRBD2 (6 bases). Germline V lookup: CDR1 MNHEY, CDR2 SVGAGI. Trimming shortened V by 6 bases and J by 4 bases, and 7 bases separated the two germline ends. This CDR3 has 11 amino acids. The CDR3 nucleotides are TGTGCCAGCAGCGGGGGTTACGAGCAGTACTTC. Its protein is CASSGGYEQYF.

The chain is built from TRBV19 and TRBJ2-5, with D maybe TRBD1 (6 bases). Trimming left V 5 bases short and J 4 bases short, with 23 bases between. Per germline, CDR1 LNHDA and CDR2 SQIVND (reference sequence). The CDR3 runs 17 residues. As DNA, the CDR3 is TGTGCCAGTAGTTTACGATCCAGGGGAATTTTCGGAGAGACCCAGTACTTC. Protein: CASSLRSRGIFGETQYF. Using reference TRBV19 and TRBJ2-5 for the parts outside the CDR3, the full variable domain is DGGITQSPKYLFRKEGQNVTLSCEQNLNHDAMYWYRQDPGQGLRLIYYSQIVNDFQKGDIAEGYSVSREKKESFPLTVTSAQKNPTAFYLCASSLRSRGIFGETQYFGPGTRLLVL.

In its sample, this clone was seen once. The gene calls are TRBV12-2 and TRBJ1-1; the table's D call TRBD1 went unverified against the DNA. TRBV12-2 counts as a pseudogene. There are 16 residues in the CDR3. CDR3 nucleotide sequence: TGTGCAAGTCGCTTAAGACAGGGACACCAGAACACTGAAGCTTTCTTT. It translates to CASRLRQGHQNTEAFF.

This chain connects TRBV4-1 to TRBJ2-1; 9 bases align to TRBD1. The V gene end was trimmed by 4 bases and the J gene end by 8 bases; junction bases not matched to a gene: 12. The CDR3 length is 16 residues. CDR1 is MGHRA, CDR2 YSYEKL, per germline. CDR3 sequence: CASSRPGQGLMDEQFF. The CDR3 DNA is TGCGCCAGCAGCCGACCCGGACAGGGGCTTATGGATGAGCAGTTCTTC.

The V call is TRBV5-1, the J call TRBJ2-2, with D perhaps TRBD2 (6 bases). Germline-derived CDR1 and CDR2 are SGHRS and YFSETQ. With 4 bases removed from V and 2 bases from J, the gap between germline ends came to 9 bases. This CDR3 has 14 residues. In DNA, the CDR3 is TGCGCCAGCAGCCCCGGGACTAACACCGGGGAGCTGTTTTTT. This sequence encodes CASSPGTNTGELFF.

The chain's CDR3 is CASSPLRGGDGEQYF. The CDR3 nucleotides read TGTGCCAGCAGTCCCCTCCGGGGGGGGGACGGCGAGCAGTACTTC. V gene TRBV27 combines with J gene TRBJ2-7; the match to TRBD2 covers 8 bases. The CDR3 runs to 15 residues. The J segment lost 6 bases and the V segment lost 5 bases, leaving 12 bases of the junction unmatched. Germline V gene sequence: CDR1 MNHEY, CDR2 SMNVEV (reference sequence).

Here the CDR3 reads CASSSGPRQAYGYTF. The DNA of the CDR3 is TGCGCCAGCAGCTCGGGGCCCCGACAGGCCTACGGCTACACCTTC. The genes are TRBV5-1 and TRBJ1-2; weak D call: TRBD1 (6 bases). The V gene lost 3 bases and the J gene lost 8 bases, with 20 bases spanning the gap. Germline V gene lookup returns CDR1 SGHRS and CDR2 YFSETQ. The CDR3 contains 15 residues.

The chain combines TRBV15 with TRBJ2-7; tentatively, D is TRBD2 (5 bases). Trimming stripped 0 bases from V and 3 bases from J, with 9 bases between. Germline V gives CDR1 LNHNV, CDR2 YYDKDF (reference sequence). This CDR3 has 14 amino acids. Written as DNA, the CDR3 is TGTGCCACCAGCAGAGATGTGGCGGGCTACGAGCAGTACTTC. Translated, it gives CATSRDVAGYEQYF. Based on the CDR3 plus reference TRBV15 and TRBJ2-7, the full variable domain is DAMVIQNPRYQVTQFGKPVTLSCSQTLNHNVMYWYQQKSSQAPKLLFHYYDKDFNNEADTPDNFQSRRPNTSFCFLDIRSPGLGDTAMYLCATSRDVAGYEQYFGPGTRLTVT.

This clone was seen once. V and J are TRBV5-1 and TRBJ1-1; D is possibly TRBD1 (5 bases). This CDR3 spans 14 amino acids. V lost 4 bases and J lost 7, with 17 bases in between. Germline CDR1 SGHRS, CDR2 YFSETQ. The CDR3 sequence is CASSRDSGEVEAFF. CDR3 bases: TGCGCCAGCAGCAGGGACTCGGGGGAAGTTGAAGCTTTCTTT.

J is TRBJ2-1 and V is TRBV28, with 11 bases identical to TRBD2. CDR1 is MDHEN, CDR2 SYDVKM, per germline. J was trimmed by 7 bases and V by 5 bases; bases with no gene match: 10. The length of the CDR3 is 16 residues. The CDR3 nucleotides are TGTGCCAGCAGTCACCACGCTAGCGGGGGGCGTAATGAGCAGTTCTTC. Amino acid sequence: CASSHHASGGRNEQFF.

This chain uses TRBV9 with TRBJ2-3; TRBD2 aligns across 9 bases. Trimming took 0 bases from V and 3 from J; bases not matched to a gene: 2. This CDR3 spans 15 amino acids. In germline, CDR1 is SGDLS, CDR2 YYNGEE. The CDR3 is CASSVVAGGTDTQYF. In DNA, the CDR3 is TGTGCCAGCAGCGTAGTTGCGGGGGGGACAGATACGCAGTATTTT.

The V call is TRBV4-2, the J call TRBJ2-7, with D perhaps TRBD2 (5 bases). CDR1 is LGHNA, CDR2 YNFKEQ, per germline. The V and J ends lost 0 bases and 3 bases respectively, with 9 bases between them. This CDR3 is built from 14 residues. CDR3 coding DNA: TGTGCCAGCAGCCAAGAGGCCCGGGGCTACGAGCAGTACTTC. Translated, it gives CASSQEARGYEQYF.

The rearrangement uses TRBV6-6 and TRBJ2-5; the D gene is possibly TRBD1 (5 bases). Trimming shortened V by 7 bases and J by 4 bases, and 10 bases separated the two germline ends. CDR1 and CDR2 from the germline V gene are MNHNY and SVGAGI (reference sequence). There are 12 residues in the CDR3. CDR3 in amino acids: CASNRIGETQYF. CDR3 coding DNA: TGTGCCAGCAACAGGATTGGAGAGACCCAGTACTTC.